A selection of T cell receptor beta chains follows, all from one sample in a study of blood T cell repertoires in COVID-19. Clones were read by immunoSEQ multiplex PCR, and TCRdb kept only the in-frame ones, dropping some. The sample lists about 220,000 clones, approximately 83% seen once, with about 3.2% in the top ten. The sample taken for sequencing was PBMCs or T cells enriched from blood (not recorded which). These receptors all come from a woman aged 55-69 years who had recovered from COVID-19. CDR3s include the opening cysteine and the closing phenylalanine or tryptophan. D genes are given only for firm matches. A row's size may be missing; if present it is once, few, many or a size class.

d_gene	v_gene	abundance	j_gene	CDR3nt	CDR3aa
TRBD1	TRBV3-1/TRBV3-2	few	TRBJ1-2	TGTGCCAGCAGCCACATAGGACAGGGTTTTAGGGGCTACACCTTC	CASSHIGQGFRGYTF
NA	TRBV6-5	NA	TRBJ2-7	TGTGCCAGCAGTTACCGGGGAATCCACGAGCAGTACTTC	CASSYRGIHEQYF
TRBD1	TRBV7-9	NA	TRBJ1-2	TGTGCCAGCAGCTCAGCCCGGGACAGAGACCTTAACTATGGCTACACCTTC	CASSSARDRDLNYGYTF
TRBD1	TRBV10-3	once	TRBJ1-4	TGTGCCATCAGTGACAGGGGGCAGGATGAAAAACTGTTTTTT	CAISDRGQDEKLFF
TRBD1	TRBV10-3	NA	TRBJ2-7	TGTGCCACCTTGGGACAGGGCAGTTACGAGCAGTACTTC	CATLGQGSYEQYF
NA	TRBV6-2/TRBV6-3	few	TRBJ2-7	TGTGCCAGCAGTCCCCAGTTGTACGAGCAGTACTTC	CASSPQLYEQYF
NA	TRBV2	NA	TRBJ2-7	TGTGCCAGCAGTGAAGCGGAGCCCAAGTACGAGCAGTACTTC	CASSEAEPKYEQYF
NA	TRBV28	NA	TRBJ1-2	TGTGCCAGCAGCTTAGGGGCAGAATCGCACTATGGCTACACCTTC	CASSLGAESHYGYTF
NA	TRBV5-5	NA	TRBJ2-6	TGTGCCAGCAGCTTGGAAGGGGCTGGGGCCAACGTCCTGACTTTC	CASSLEGAGANVLTF
NA	TRBV6-5	NA	TRBJ2-2	TGTGCCAGCAGGGACAGGAACACCGGGGAGCTGTTTTTT	CASRDRNTGELFF
NA	TRBV19	NA	TRBJ1-6	TGTGCCAGTAGTATGCGGAATTCACCCCTCCACTTT	CASSMRNSPLHF
TRBD1	TRBV5-6	NA	TRBJ1-2	TGTGCCAGCAGCCACGACAGGGTCTATGGCTACACCTTC	CASSHDRVYGYTF
TRBD1	TRBV5-1	NA	TRBJ2-7	TGCGCCAGCAGTCTCGACAGGGGGGACTACGAGCAGTACTTC	CASSLDRGDYEQYF
TRBD1	TRBV5-1	NA	TRBJ2-3	TGCGCCAGCAGCTTAACAGGGGCAGATACGCAGTATTTT	CASSLTGADTQYF
TRBD1	TRBV15	NA	TRBJ1-2	TGTGCCACCAGCAGAGAGGGCGACAGGGGCGATCTTAACTATGGCTACACCTTC	CATSREGDRGDLNYGYTF
NA	TRBV4-3	few	TRBJ1-6	TGCGCCAGCAGCCAAGTTGTAGGGGCGTATAATTCACCCCTCCACTTT	CASSQVVGAYNSPLHF
TRBD2	TRBV7-9	NA	TRBJ2-3	TGTGCCAGCAGCTTAGGACTAGCGGGGGGCACAGATACGCAGTATTTT	CASSLGLAGGTDTQYF
TRBD1	TRBV3-1/TRBV3-2	NA	TRBJ2-1	TGTGCCAGCAGCCAAGATCAGGGACAGGGGAGGGGTGAGCAGTTCTTC	CASSQDQGQGRGEQFF
TRBD2	TRBV7-6	NA	TRBJ2-3	TGTGCCAGCAGCTTCGGTACTAGCGGGGCAGATACGCAGTATTTT	CASSFGTSGADTQYF
NA	TRBV29-1	NA	TRBJ1-2	TGCAGCGAGACCAGGACAGTTAACTATGGCTACACCTTC	CSETRTVNYGYTF
TRBD1	TRBV7-9	once	TRBJ2-2	TGTGCCAGCATCCCTCGCCGGGACAGAGACTACACCGGGGAGCTGTTTTTT	CASIPRRDRDYTGELFF
TRBD1	TRBV5-1	few	TRBJ1-5	TGCGCCAGCAGCTTGGTGAAGGGCCAGGGGGAACAGCCCCAGCATTTT	CASSLVKGQGEQPQHF
TRBD2	TRBV5-6	NA	TRBJ2-5	TGTGCCAGCAGCTTGGGGGCTGGGACTAGCGCCCAAGAGACCCAGTACTTC	CASSLGAGTSAQETQYF
TRBD1	TRBV7-2	NA	TRBJ1-6	TGTGCCAGCAGCTCCGGGACAGGGTATAATTCACCCCTCCACTTT	CASSSGTGYNSPLHF
NA	TRBV29-1	NA	TRBJ1-1	TGCAGCGTTGAAGTTCAGGAGAACACTGAAGCTTTCTTT	CSVEVQENTEAFF
TRBD1	TRBV30	once	TRBJ1-6	TGTGCCTGGAGTCTACGCAGGGGGGAAAATTCACCCCTCCACTTT	CAWSLRRGENSPLHF
TRBD2	TRBV4-2	NA	TRBJ2-3	TGTGCCAGCAGCCCGGTGACTAGCGGAGTCACAGATACGCAGTATTTT	CASSPVTSGVTDTQYF
TRBD1	TRBV18	NA	TRBJ1-5	TGTGCCAGCTCACCACGCAGGGGGCAGGGCAATCAGCCCCAGCATTTT	CASSPRRGQGNQPQHF
NA	TRBV18	NA	TRBJ2-3	TGTGCCAGCTCACCAGCGGAGACAGATACGCAGTATTTT	CASSPAETDTQYF
TRBD2	TRBV5-1	NA	TRBJ2-1	TGCGCCAGCAGCGGAGGACTAGCCTACAATGAGCAGTTCTTC	CASSGGLAYNEQFF
NA	TRBV24-1	many	TRBJ2-3	TGTGCCACCAGTGATCCCCAGGGGTCTACGCAGTATTTT	CATSDPQGSTQYF
NA	TRBV5-5	NA	TRBJ2-5	TGTGCCAGCAGCTGGGAGGCCCTGAGGGGCAGTCGAGGGACCCAGTACTTC	CASSWEALRGSRGTQYF
TRBD1	TRBV20-1	NA	TRBJ1-6	TGCAGTGCTAGTGTTTCGACAGGGTTGAATTCACCCCTCCACTTT	CSASVSTGLNSPLHF
TRBD1	TRBV5-1	NA	TRBJ1-1	TGCGCCAGCAGCTTGAGGACAGGGCGAGAGACTGAAGCTTTCTTT	CASSLRTGRETEAFF
NA	TRBV21-1	few	TRBJ1-1	TGTGCCAGCAGCATACAGGGGGACACTGAAGCTTTCTTT	CASSIQGDTEAFF
NA	TRBV6-5	NA	TRBJ2-7	TGTGCCAGCAGGGAGTGGGACATAATGAGCAACGAGCAGTACTTC	CASREWDIMSNEQYF
TRBD1	TRBV5-1	few	TRBJ1-2	TGCGCCAGCAGCTTGGGGGGACAGGGTTATGGCTACACCTTC	CASSLGGQGYGYTF
TRBD1	TRBV5-1	NA	TRBJ2-1	TGCGCCAGCAGCTTGGACCCGGGACAGTACAATGAGCAGTTCTTC	CASSLDPGQYNEQFF
TRBD2	TRBV6-1	NA	TRBJ2-5	TGTGCCAGCAGTGAAGCGCTTCAGTCTAGCGGGAGTGGAGAGACCCAGTACTTC	CASSEALQSSGSGETQYF
NA	TRBV6-4	NA	TRBJ1-5	TGTGCCAGCAGTGTTATTGCGGGGGGGAATCAGCCCCAGCATTTT	CASSVIAGGNQPQHF
NA	TRBV28	NA	TRBJ1-4	TGTGCCAGCAAGTCGGGGGAACTGTTTTTT	CASKSGELFF
NA	TRBV28	NA	TRBJ1-2	TGTGCCAGCAGTTTGGCCACCTATGGCTACACCTTC	CASSLATYGYTF
TRBD1	TRBV19	NA	TRBJ1-5	TGTGCCAGCCACGACCCTAAGGGGGCCAAGAGCAATCAGCCCCAGCATTTT	CASHDPKGAKSNQPQHF
TRBD1	TRBV18	NA	TRBJ2-7	TGTGCCAGCTCACCTGGGACAGGGACCTACGAGCAGTACTTC	CASSPGTGTYEQYF
TRBD1	TRBV6-5	NA	TRBJ1-2	TGTGCCAGCAGTAGGGACAGGATGAACTATGGCTACACCTTC	CASSRDRMNYGYTF
TRBD2	TRBV5-1	NA	TRBJ2-1	TGCGCCAGCGGGGGCGGGGGGAGCAATGAGCAGTTCTTC	CASGGGGSNEQFF
NA	TRBV9	NA	TRBJ1-1	TGTGCCAGCAGTCCCGGGTCCTCGAGGACTGAAGCTTTCTTT	CASSPGSSRTEAFF
NA	TRBV29-1	few	TRBJ2-3	TGCAGCGTCTCCGGAGATGTAGGATTAAGCACAGATACGCAGTATTTT	CSVSGDVGLSTDTQYF
NA	TRBV4-2	NA	TRBJ1-2	TGTGCCAGCAGTCCTTCTCGGGCAGGAGGCGGCTACACCTTC	CASSPSRAGGGYTF
NA	TRBV27	NA	TRBJ1-2	TGTGCCAGCAGTTTCCTAAATGGCTACACCTTC	CASSFLNGYTF
NA	TRBV11-2	NA	TRBJ2-7	TGTGCCAGCAGCACCACGGGCGAGCAGTACTTC	CASSTTGEQYF
TRBD1	TRBV5-1	NA	TRBJ1-4	TGCGCCAGCAGCTTGGCCAGAGGACAGGGGTTCTCTAATGAAAAACTGTTTTTT	CASSLARGQGFSNEKLFF
NA	TRBV11-2	NA	TRBJ1-6	TGTGCCAGCAGCTTAGATCAACAGGGTGGTTCACCCCTCCACTTT	CASSLDQQGGSPLHF
NA	TRBV5-6	NA	TRBJ1-6	TGTGCCAGCAGCTTGCCGGGATATAATTCACCCCTCCACTTT	CASSLPGYNSPLHF